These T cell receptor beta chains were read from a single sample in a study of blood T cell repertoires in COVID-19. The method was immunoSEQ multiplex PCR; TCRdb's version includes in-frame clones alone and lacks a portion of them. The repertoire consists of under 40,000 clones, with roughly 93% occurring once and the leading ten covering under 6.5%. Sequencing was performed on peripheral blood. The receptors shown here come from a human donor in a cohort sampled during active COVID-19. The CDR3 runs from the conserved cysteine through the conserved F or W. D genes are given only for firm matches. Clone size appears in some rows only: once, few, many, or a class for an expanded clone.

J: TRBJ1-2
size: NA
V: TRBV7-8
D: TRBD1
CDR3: CASSQVDRGLYGYTF
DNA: TGTGCCAGCAGTCAAGTGGACAGGGGGCTCTACGGCTACACCTTC

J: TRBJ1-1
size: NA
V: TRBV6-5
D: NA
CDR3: CASSYFKGVGAFF
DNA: TGTGCCAGCAGTTACTTCAAGGGGGTTGGTGCTTTCTTT

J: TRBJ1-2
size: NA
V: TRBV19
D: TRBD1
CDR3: CASSLQGAGYGYTF
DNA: TGTGCCAGTAGCCTACAGGGGGCGGGCTATGGCTACACCTTC

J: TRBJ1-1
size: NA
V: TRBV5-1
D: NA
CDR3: CASSIGATEAFF
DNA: TGCGCCAGCAGTATTGGGGCCACTGAAGCTTTCTTT

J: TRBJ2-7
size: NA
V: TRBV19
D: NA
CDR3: CATLNERGTQAYEQYF
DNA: TGTGCCACCCTAAACGAACGGGGGACTCAAGCCTACGAGCAGTACTTC

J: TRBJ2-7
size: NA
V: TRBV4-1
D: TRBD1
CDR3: CASSQTTGNSYEQYF
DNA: TGCGCCAGCAGCCAAACGACAGGGAACTCCTACGAGCAGTACTTC

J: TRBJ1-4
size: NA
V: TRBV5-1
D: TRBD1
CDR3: CASSGGTGVEEKLFF
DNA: TGCGCCAGCAGCGGCGGGACAGGGGTCGAGGAAAAACTGTTTTTT

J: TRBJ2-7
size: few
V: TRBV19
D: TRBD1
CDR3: CASSILLGTGTYEQYF
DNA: TGTGCCAGTAGTATCCTCTTAGGGACAGGTACCTACGAGCAGTACTTC

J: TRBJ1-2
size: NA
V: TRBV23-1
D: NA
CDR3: CASSPKVEGGNGYTF
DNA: TGCGCCAGCAGCCCCAAGGTTGAGGGAGGTAATGGCTACACCTTC

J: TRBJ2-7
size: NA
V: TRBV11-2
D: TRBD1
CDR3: CASSLGNRGSEQYF
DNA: TGTGCCAGCAGCTTAGGGAACAGGGGTTCCGAGCAGTACTTC

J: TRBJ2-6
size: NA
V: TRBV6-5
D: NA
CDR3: CATVSGANVLTF
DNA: TGTGCCACCGTCTCTGGGGCCAACGTCCTGACTTTC

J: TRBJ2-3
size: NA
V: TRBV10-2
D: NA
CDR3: CASVVGQAGTDTQYF
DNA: TGCGCCAGCGTAGTGGGGCAAGCTGGCACAGATACGCAGTATTTT

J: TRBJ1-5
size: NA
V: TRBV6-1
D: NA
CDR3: CASSVTPGASNQPQHF
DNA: TGTGCCAGCAGTGTAACCCCAGGGGCTAGCAATCAGCCCCAGCATTTT

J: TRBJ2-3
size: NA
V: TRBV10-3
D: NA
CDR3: CAIRAGLIDTQYF
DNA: TGTGCCATCAGGGCCGGACTAATAGATACGCAGTATTTT

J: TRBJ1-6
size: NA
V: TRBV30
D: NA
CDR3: CAWTNGRNSPLHF
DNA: TGTGCCTGGACCAATGGGAGGAATTCACCCCTCCACTTT

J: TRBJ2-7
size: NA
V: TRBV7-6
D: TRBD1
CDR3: CASSLGDREKYEQYF
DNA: TGTGCCAGCAGCTTAGGGGACAGGGAGAAGTACGAGCAGTACTTC

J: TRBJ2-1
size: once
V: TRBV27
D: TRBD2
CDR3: CASSPTGLAGDYNEQFF
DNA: TGTGCCAGCAGTCCCACGGGACTAGCGGGGGACTACAATGAGCAGTTCTTC

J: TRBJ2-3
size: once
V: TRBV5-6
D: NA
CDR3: CASSFQGRGTDTQYF
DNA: TGTGCCAGCAGCTTCCAGGGGCGCGGCACAGATACGCAGTATTTT

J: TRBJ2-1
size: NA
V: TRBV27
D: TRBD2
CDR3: CATGLGAGVRYNEQFF
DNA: TGTGCCACCGGACTTGGGGCGGGAGTGAGGTACAATGAGCAGTTCTTC

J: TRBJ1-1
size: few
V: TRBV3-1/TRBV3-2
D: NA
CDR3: CASSQQWNTEAFF
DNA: TGTGCCAGCAGCCAACAGTGGAACACTGAAGCTTTCTTT

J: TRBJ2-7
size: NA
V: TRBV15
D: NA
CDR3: CATSRESSEQYF
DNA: TGTGCCACCAGCAGAGAGTCGTCCGAGCAGTACTTC

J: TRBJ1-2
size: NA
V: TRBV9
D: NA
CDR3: CASSVGSGEGYTF
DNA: TGTGCCAGCAGCGTAGGATCAGGGGAAGGCTACACCTTC